Given below is one T cell receptor beta chain in context. These data belong to a study of long-term antiretroviral therapy in people with HIV. Runs used v3.0 of the immunoSEQ assay and were done at survey level. The method was immunoSEQ multiplex PCR; TCRdb's version includes in-frame clones alone and lacks a portion of them. The sample contains tens of thousands of clones, 75% to 95% of which appear only once. This sequence originates from a woman aged 40 to 55 with HIV. This material consisted of unsorted PBMCs, taken around 5 years after starting antiretroviral therapy.

CDR3 loop: CASSLVLGTGTGELFF. Here the CDR3 DNA reads TGTGCCAGCAGCTTGGTTTTAGGGACAGGTACCGGGGAGCTGTTTTTT. This chain links TRBV5-6 with TRBJ2-2, with TRBD1 identical over 8 bases. CDR3 length: 16 residues. Germline trimming cut 0 bases from V and 5 bases from J; bases unmatched to any gene: 6. The germline V gene has CDR1 SGHDT and CDR2 YYEEEE.